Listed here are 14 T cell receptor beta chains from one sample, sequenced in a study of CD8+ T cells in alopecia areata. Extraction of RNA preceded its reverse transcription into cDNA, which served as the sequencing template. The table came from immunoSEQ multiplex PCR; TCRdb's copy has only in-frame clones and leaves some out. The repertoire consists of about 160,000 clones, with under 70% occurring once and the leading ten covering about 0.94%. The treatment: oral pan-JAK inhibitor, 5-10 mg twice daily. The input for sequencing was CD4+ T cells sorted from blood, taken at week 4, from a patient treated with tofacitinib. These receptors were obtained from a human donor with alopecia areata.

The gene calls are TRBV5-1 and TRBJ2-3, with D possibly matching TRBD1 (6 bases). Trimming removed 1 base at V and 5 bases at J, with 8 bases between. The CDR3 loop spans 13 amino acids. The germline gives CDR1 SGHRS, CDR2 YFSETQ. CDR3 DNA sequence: TGCGCCAGCAGCTTGCCAGGGGAAGATACGCAGTATTTT. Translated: CASSLPGEDTQYF.

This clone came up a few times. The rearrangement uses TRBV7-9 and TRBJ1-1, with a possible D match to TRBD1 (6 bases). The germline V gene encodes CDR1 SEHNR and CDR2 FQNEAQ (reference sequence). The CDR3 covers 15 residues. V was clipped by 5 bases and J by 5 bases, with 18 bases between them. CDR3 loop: CASSPAGAGVTEAFF. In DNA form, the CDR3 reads TGTGCCAGCAGCCCGGCGGGGGCCGGGGTGACTGAAGCTTTCTTT.

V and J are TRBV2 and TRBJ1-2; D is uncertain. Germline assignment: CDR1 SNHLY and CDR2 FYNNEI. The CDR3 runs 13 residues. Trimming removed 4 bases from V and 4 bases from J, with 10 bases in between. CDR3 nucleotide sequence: TGTGCCAGCAGTGTGTTGGAGGCCTATGGCTACACCTTC. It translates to CASSVLEAYGYTF. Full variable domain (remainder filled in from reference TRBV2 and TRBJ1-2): EPEVTQTPSHQVTQMGQEVILRCVPISNHLYFYWYRQILGQKVEFLVSFYNNEISEKSEIFDDQFSVERPDGSNFTLKIRSTKLEDSAMYFCASSVLEAYGYTFGSGTRLTVV.

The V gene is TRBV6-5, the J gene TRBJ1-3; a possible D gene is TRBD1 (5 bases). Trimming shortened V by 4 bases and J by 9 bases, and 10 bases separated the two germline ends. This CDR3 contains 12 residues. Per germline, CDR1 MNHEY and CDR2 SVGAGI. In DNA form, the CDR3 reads TGTGCCAGCAGTTCCACAGGCGGCACCATATATTTT. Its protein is CASSSTGGTIYF.

CDR3: CASGRGNQPQHF. CDR3 nucleotides: TGTGCCAGCGGAAGGGGCAATCAGCCCCAGCATTTT. The genes are TRBV9 and TRBJ1-5; D remains ambiguous. Germline assignment: CDR1 SGDLS and CDR2 YYNGEE. The CDR3 covers 12 residues. V dropped 7 bases and J dropped 2 bases, with 7 bases sitting between them.

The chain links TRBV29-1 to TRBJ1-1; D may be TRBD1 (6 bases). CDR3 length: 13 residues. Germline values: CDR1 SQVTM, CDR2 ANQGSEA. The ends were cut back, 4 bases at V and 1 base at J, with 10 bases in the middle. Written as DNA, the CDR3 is TGCAGCGTTGGGGGGGCAGGGAACACTGAAGCTTTCTTT. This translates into CSVGGAGNTEAFF.

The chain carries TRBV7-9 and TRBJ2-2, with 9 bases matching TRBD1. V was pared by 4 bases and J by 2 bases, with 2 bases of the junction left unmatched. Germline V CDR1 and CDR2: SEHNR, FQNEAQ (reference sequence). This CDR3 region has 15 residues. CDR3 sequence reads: CASSSGQGNTGELFF. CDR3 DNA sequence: TGTGCCAGCAGCTCGGGACAGGGAAACACCGGGGAGCTGTTTTTT.

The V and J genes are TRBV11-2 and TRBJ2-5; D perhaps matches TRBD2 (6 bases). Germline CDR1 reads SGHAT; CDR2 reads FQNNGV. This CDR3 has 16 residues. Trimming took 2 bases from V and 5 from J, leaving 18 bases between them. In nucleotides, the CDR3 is TGTGCCAGCAGCTTAAATGGGGCGGGGAACAGGGAGACCCAGTACTTC. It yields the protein CASSLNGAGNRETQYF.

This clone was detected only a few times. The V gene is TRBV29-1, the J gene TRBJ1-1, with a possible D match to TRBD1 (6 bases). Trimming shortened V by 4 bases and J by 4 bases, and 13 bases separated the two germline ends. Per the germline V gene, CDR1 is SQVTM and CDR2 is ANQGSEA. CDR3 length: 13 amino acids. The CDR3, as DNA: TGCAGCGTTGCGACAGGCCTGAGCACTGAAGCTTTCTTT. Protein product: CSVATGLSTEAFF.

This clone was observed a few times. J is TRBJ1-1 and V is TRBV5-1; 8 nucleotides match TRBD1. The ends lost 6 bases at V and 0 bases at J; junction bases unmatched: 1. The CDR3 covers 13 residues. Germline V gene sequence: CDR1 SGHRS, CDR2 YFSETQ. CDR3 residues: CASKGQVNTEAFF. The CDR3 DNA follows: TGCGCCAGCAAGGGACAGGTGAACACTGAAGCTTTCTTT. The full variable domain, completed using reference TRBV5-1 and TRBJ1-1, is KAGVTQTPRYLIKTRGQQVTLSCSPISGHRSVSWYQQTPGQGLQFLFEYFSETQRNKGNFPGRFSGRQFSNSRSEMNVSTLELGDSALYLCASKGQVNTEAFFGQGTRLTVV.

CDR3 sequence: CASREAGGSNYGYTF. CDR3 nucleotide sequence: TGTGCCAGCAGGGAAGCCGGGGGGTCAAACTATGGCTACACCTTC. The V call is TRBV13, the J call TRBJ1-2; maybe TRBD1 (5 bases). V gave up 6 bases and J gave up 2 bases, with 16 bases separating them. Germline CDR1 PRHDT, CDR2 FYEKMQ (reference sequence). The CDR3 has 15 amino acids.

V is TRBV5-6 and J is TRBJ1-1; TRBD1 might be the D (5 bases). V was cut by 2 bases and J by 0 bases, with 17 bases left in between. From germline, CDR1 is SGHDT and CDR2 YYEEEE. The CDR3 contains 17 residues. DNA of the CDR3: TGTGCCAGCAGCTTCGGGGGAGCGGGTGCGGTGAACACTGAAGCTTTCTTT. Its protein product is CASSFGGAGAVNTEAFF. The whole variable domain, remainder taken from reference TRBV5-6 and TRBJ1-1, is DAGVTQSPTHLIKTRGQQVTLRCSPKSGHDTVSWYQQALGQGPQFIFQYYEEEERQRGNFPDRFSGHQFPNYSSELNVNALLLGDSALYLCASSFGGAGAVNTEAFFGQGTRLTVV.

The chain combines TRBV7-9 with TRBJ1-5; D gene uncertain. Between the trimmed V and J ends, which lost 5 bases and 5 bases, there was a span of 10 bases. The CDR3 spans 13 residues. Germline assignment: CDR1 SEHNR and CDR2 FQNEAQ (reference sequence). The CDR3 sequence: CASSQASYQPQHF. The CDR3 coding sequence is TGTGCCAGCAGCCAAGCAAGTTATCAGCCCCAGCATTTT.

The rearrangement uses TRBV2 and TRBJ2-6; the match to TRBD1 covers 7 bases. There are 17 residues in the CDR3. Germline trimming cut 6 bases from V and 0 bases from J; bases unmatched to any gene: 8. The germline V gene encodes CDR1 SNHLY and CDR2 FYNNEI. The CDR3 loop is CASSPPGQRSGANVLTF. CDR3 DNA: TGTGCCAGCAGCCCCCCGGGACAGCGCTCTGGGGCCAACGTCCTGACTTTC.